This entry lists 27 T cell receptor beta chains sequenced from one sample in a study of blood T cell repertoires in COVID-19. Clones were sequenced by immunoSEQ multiplex PCR, and TCRdb holds only the in-frame ones, with some missing. This sample yields some 140,000 clones, of which roughly 89% are seen a single time; about 0.55% belongs to the top ten. The specimen was peripheral blood. The source of these receptors is a man aged 45 to 65 with acute or convalescent COVID-19.

This clone was counted only a few times. The chain employs TRBV9 and TRBJ2-1, with D perhaps TRBD1 (5 bases). Germline CDR1 reads SGDLS; CDR2 reads YYNGEE. Trimming shortened V by 4 bases and J by 7 bases, and 18 bases separated the two germline ends. The CDR3 is made up of 15 amino acids. The CDR3 DNA follows: TGTGCCAGCAGCTCACGTTTTGAGCCAGGGAATGAGCAGTTCTTC. Amino acid sequence: CASSSRFEPGNEQFF.

The rearrangement links TRBV30 to TRBJ1-6; D not resolved. The V end lost 4 bases, the J end lost 4 bases, and 11 bases lay between the germline ends. Germline assignment: CDR1 GTSNPN and CDR2 SVGIG (reference sequence). The CDR3 spans 14 residues. As DNA, the CDR3 is TGTGCCTGGAACTCACAGACGTATAATTCACCCCTCCACTTT. Its translation is CAWNSQTYNSPLHF.

The V gene is TRBV25-1, the J gene TRBJ1-4; no reliable D call. Trimming shortened V by 3 bases and J by 2 bases, and 7 bases separated the two germline ends. The germline V gene encodes CDR1 MGHDK and CDR2 SYGVNS. CDR3 size: 14 residues. This CDR3 reads CASSDPRTNEKLFF. In nucleotides, the CDR3 is TGTGCCAGCAGTGACCCCCGTACTAATGAAAAACTGTTTTTT.

The genes are TRBV27 and TRBJ2-5; TRBD2 is a possible D gene (5 bases). The germline V gene has CDR1 MNHEY and CDR2 SMNVEV (reference sequence). The CDR3 runs to 15 residues. V lost 0 bases and J 5 bases, leaving 13 bases between the germline ends. The DNA for the CDR3 is TGTGCCAGCAGTTTATCCTCTCGGGGTGGGGAGACCCAGTACTTC. Protein product: CASSLSSRGGETQYF.

The V call is TRBV6-4, the J call TRBJ1-5, with D maybe TRBD1 (5 bases). This CDR3 comprises 18 residues. The V end was cut by 2 bases, the J end by 0 bases, with 17 bases between. Per germline, CDR1 MRHNA and CDR2 SNTAGT. In DNA, the CDR3 is TGTGCCAGCAGTGACGCCGTTGACAGACCCTATAGCAATCAGCCCCAGCATTTT. Residues: CASSDAVDRPYSNQPQHF.

The table lists this clone with a few counts. The chain links TRBV7-7 to TRBJ2-3; D remains unclear. CDR3 length equals 14 residues. CDR1 SSHAT and CDR2 FNYEAQ come from the germline V gene (reference sequence). The germline V and J ends were trimmed by 5 bases and 3 bases, with 12 bases remaining between them. CDR3 coding DNA: TGTGCCAGCAGCCGTGACCTAGGAACAGATACGCAGTATTTT. Residues: CASSRDLGTDTQYF.

The J gene is TRBJ1-4, the V gene TRBV5-6; weak D call: TRBD1 (5 bases). Trimming left V 4 bases short and J 8 bases short, with 12 bases between. This CDR3 spans 13 amino acids. Germline-derived CDR1 and CDR2 are SGHDT and YYEEEE. Here the CDR3 reads CASSPDRGEKLFF. The CDR3 region has the DNA TGTGCCAGCAGCCCCGACAGAGGAGAAAAACTGTTTTTT.

The chain joins TRBV5-4 to TRBJ1-2; possible D gene TRBD1, 6 bases. The CDR3 has 15 residues. From germline, CDR1 is SGHNT and CDR2 YYREEE (reference sequence). The V end was cut by 3 bases, the J end by 9 bases, with 21 bases between. Here the CDR3 reads CASSSPGTRTWSYTF. For the CDR3, the DNA is TGTGCCAGCAGCTCTCCCGGGACACGGACTTGGAGCTACACCTTC.

This chain uses TRBV7-2 with TRBJ2-7, with 7 bases that match TRBD1. The CDR3 consists of 12 residues. CDR1 is SGHTA and CDR2 is FQGNSA in the germline V gene. The CDR3 DNA reads TGTGCCAGCAGCTTAGTGGGGACAGTGGTTGACGTC. Amino acids: CASSLVGTVVDV.

V usage is TRBV27 and J usage is TRBJ2-1; no reliable D call. The CDR3 sequence is 14 residues long. Trimming pared 9 bases from V and 5 bases from J, leaving 17 bases between. Germline CDR1 and CDR2: MNHEY and SMNVEV (reference sequence). Here the CDR3 DNA reads TGTGCCAGTAGAGACACCCGCTTGAACAATGAGCAGTTCTTC. Protein sequence: CASRDTRLNNEQFF.

The chain combines TRBV18 with TRBJ2-1; 8 bases line up with TRBD1. Germline V gene lookup returns CDR1 KGHSH and CDR2 LQKENI. Trimming removed 3 bases from V and 0 bases from J; junction bases left unmatched: 4. The CDR3 contains 16 residues. In DNA form, the CDR3 reads TGTGCCAGCTCACCGCCGGGACAGGTCTCCTACAATGAGCAGTTCTTC. The encoded protein is CASSPPGQVSYNEQFF.

The chain uses TRBV4-3 and TRBJ2-3; TRBD1 matches 10 bases. This CDR3 contains 15 residues. Unmatched junction bases numbered 4, after V lost 3 bases and J lost 4 bases. CDR1 is LGHNA and CDR2 is YSLEER in the germline V gene. This chain's CDR3 is CASSQGQGSSDTQYF. The CDR3 DNA reads as TGCGCCAGCAGCCAGGGACAGGGGAGTTCAGATACGCAGTATTTT.

The chain has TRBV7-3 and TRBJ2-3; 8 positions match TRBD1. This CDR3 is built from 16 residues. CDR1 is SGHTA and CDR2 is FQGTGA in the germline V gene. V dropped 5 bases and J dropped 8; count of bases not matched to a gene: 15. The CDR3 DNA follows: TGTGCCAGCAGCCCCTCCGGACAGGGCCTACCAGGTACGCAGTATTTT. Translating it yields CASSPSGQGLPGTQYF.

The chain joins TRBV13 to TRBJ2-5, with a possible D match to TRBD1 (6 bases). Germline CDR1 is PRHDT and CDR2 is FYEKMQ (reference sequence). CDR3 length: 17 amino acids. Trimming pared 4 bases from V and 5 bases from J, leaving 23 bases between. CDR3 DNA: TGTGCCAGCAGCTCCAATGGACAGTCCTTTAGCGCTGAGACCCAGTACTTC. Amino acid sequence: CASSSNGQSFSAETQYF. Together with reference TRBV13 and TRBJ2-5, the CDR3 gives the full variable domain: AAGVIQSPRHLIKEKRETATLKCYPIPRHDTVYWYQQGPGQDPQFLISFYEKMQSDKGSIPDRFSAQQFSDYHSELNMSSLELGDSALYFCASSSNGQSFSAETQYFGPGTRLLVL.

The V gene is TRBV6-5, the J gene TRBJ2-5, with TRBD2 identical over 8 bases. This CDR3 has 13 amino acids. The germline CDR1 and CDR2 sequences are MNHEY and SVGAGI. J was trimmed by 3 bases and V by 11 bases; bases with no gene match: 8. CDR3 sequence: CAAAGGLEETQYF. CDR3 DNA: TGTGCCGCTGCGGGGGGACTAGAAGAGACCCAGTACTTC.

The gene calls are TRBV18 and TRBJ1-5; 10 nucleotides align to TRBD1. V was clipped by 6 bases and J by 7 bases; unmatched bases: 3. The length of the CDR3 is 13 residues. Per germline, CDR1 KGHSH and CDR2 LQKENI. The DNA of the CDR3 is TGTGCCAGCTCGGGGACAGGGGAGCAGCCCCAGCATTTT. Translating gives CASSGTGEQPQHF.

The rearrangement uses TRBV7-8 and TRBJ1-6, with D possibly TRBD1 on 6 matching bases. The V gene lost 5 bases and the J gene lost 1 base, with 18 bases spanning the gap. The length of the CDR3 is 18 residues. CDR1 and CDR2 (germline): SGHVS, FQNEAQ. The CDR3 sequence: CASSQDIGRGSYNSPLHF. In DNA, the CDR3 is TGTGCCAGCAGCCAGGACATCGGAAGGGGGTCCTATAATTCACCCCTCCACTTT.

The chain links TRBV12-3 or TRBV12-4 to TRBJ1-4; 9 nucleotides agree with TRBD1. The CDR3 runs to 13 residues. V dropped 6 bases and J dropped 12; count of bases not matched to a gene: 8. As DNA, the CDR3 is TGTGCCAGCAGCCGCGGACAGGGGTCGGAACTGTTTTTT. This gives the protein CASSRGQGSELFF.

The chain recombines TRBV28 with TRBJ2-1; D uncertain. This CDR3 comprises 15 residues. The germline CDR1 and CDR2 sequences are MDHEN and SYDVKM. The V end lost 8 bases, the J end lost 6 bases, and 20 bases lay between the germline ends. This chain's CDR3 is CASRRHFSIGNEQFF. The CDR3, as DNA: TGTGCCAGCCGGCGACACTTTTCAATAGGCAATGAGCAGTTCTTC.

The chain uses TRBV25-1 and TRBJ2-7; D uncertain. The CDR3 sequence is 11 residues long. V was clipped by 5 bases and J by 7 bases, with 9 bases between them. Germline CDR1 MGHDK, CDR2 SYGVNS. The CDR3 DNA reads as TGTGCCAGCAGTTTTTACAATGAGCAGTACTTC. Translation gives CASSFYNEQYF.

V and J are TRBV4-3 and TRBJ2-1, with 7 nucleotides matching TRBD1. Germline V lookup: CDR1 LGHNA, CDR2 YSLEER. There are 17 residues in the CDR3. V shed 3 bases, J shed 0 bases, and the junction held 8 bases outside the gene matches. The CDR3 loop is CASSHSQGSSSYNEQFF. The CDR3 nucleotides read TGCGCCAGCAGCCATTCACAGGGGTCGAGCTCCTACAATGAGCAGTTCTTC.

The chain recombines TRBV11-2 with TRBJ2-2; D is undetermined. This CDR3 region has 14 residues. Trimming stripped 5 bases from V and 4 bases from J, with 11 bases between. Germline assignment: CDR1 SGHAT and CDR2 FQNNGV. The CDR3 loop reads CASSLRRITGELFF. In DNA, the CDR3 is TGTGCCAGCAGCCTGAGAAGAATCACCGGGGAGCTGTTTTTT.

V and J are TRBV18 and TRBJ1-1; no clear D gene. CDR1 and CDR2 (germline): KGHSH, LQKENI. V gave up 2 bases and J gave up 7 bases, with 11 bases separating them. The CDR3 is made up of 13 amino acids. CDR3 loop: CASSPWRQIEAFF. CDR3 sequence (DNA): TGTGCCAGCTCACCATGGAGGCAGATTGAAGCTTTCTTT.

The V and J genes are TRBV7-2 and TRBJ1-2; the D is unclear. CDR3 length equals 17 residues. Germline-derived CDR1 and CDR2 are SGHTA and FQGNSA. Trimming stripped 1 base from V and 4 bases from J, with 19 bases between. The CDR3 nucleotides are TGTGCCAGCAGCTTAGACCCGTACGGAGCCCCCGCCTATGGCTACACCTTC. Its translation is CASSLDPYGAPAYGYTF.

The chain couples TRBV7-9 to TRBJ2-1, with D maybe TRBD2 (7 bases). Germline V gene sequence: CDR1 SEHNR, CDR2 FQNEAQ (reference sequence). The CDR3 is 15 amino acids. V gave up 2 bases and J gave up 3 bases, with 11 bases separating them. CDR3 nucleotide sequence: TGTGCCAGCAGCTTACGCGGGGGCTTCTACAATGAGCAGTTCTTC. It codes for CASSLRGGFYNEQFF.

The chain recombines TRBV28 with TRBJ1-6, with D tentatively TRBD1 (5 bases). This CDR3 spans 16 amino acids. Trimming removed 3 bases at V and 1 base at J, with 10 bases between. Germline values: CDR1 MDHEN, CDR2 SYDVKM. DNA of the CDR3: TGTGCCAGCAGTTTTAGGGGAGGATCCTATAATTCACCCCTCCACTTT. Translated, it gives CASSFRGGSYNSPLHF.

The table lists this clone with a few counts. The genes are TRBV6-1 and TRBJ1-3; D call uncertain. Trimming pared 2 bases from V and 1 base from J, leaving 12 bases between. Germline CDR1 MNHNS, CDR2 SASEGT. CDR3 length: 16 amino acids. The DNA of the CDR3 is TGTGCCAGCAGTGAAAATGCGGGAAGGTCTGGAAACACCATATATTTT. The encoded protein is CASSENAGRSGNTIYF.